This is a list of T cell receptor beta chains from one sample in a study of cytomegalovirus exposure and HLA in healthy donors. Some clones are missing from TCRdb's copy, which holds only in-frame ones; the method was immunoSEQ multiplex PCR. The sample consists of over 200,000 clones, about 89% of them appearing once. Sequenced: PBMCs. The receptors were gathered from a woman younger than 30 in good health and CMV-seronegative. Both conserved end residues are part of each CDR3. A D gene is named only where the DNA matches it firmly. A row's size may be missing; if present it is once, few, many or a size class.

CDR3aa: CASSWGGRIAYEQYF
CDR3nt: TGTGCCAGCAGCTGGGGCGGGAGAATCGCGTACGAGCAGTACTTC
v_gene: TRBV7-2
j_gene: TRBJ2-7
d_gene: TRBD2
abundance: .

CDR3aa: CASSPRTSGGSTDTQYF
CDR3nt: TGTGCCAGTAGTCCAAGGACTAGCGGGGGGAGCACAGATACGCAGTATTTT
v_gene: TRBV19
j_gene: TRBJ2-3
d_gene: TRBD2
abundance: .

CDR3aa: CASSQWDRARGHIQYF
CDR3nt: TGTGCCAGCAGCCAATGGGACAGGGCAAGGGGACACATTCAGTACTTC
v_gene: TRBV14
j_gene: TRBJ2-4
d_gene: TRBD1
abundance: .

CDR3aa: CASSFRLTDTQYF
CDR3nt: TGTGCCAGCAGTTTTCGACTCACAGATACGCAGTATTTT
v_gene: TRBV6-5
j_gene: TRBJ2-3
d_gene: .
abundance: .

CDR3aa: CASSLGTSPPYNEQFF
CDR3nt: TGTGCCAGCAGCTTAGGAACTAGTCCCCCCTACAATGAGCAGTTCTTC
v_gene: TRBV7-9
j_gene: TRBJ2-1
d_gene: .
abundance: .

CDR3aa: CASSIAGQDYEQYF
CDR3nt: TGTGCCAGTAGTATAGCGGGACAGGACTACGAGCAGTACTTC
v_gene: TRBV19
j_gene: TRBJ2-7
d_gene: TRBD1
abundance: .

CDR3aa: CASSPFPNTGELFF
CDR3nt: TGTGCCAGCAGTCCGTTCCCGAACACCGGGGAGCTGTTTTTT
v_gene: TRBV27
j_gene: TRBJ2-2
d_gene: .
abundance: .

CDR3aa: CASSYVTGFGTEAFF
CDR3nt: TGTGCCAGCAGTTACGTCACAGGGTTCGGCACTGAAGCTTTCTTT
v_gene: TRBV6-5
j_gene: TRBJ1-1
d_gene: .
abundance: .

CDR3aa: CASSSGGGLGSEQFF
CDR3nt: TGTGCCAGCAGCTCGGGGGGGGGACTAGGAAGTGAGCAGTTCTTC
v_gene: TRBV7-7
j_gene: TRBJ2-1
d_gene: TRBD2
abundance: .

CDR3aa: CASSQDQMGLTDTQYF
CDR3nt: TGCGCCAGCAGCCAAGATCAAATGGGACTCACAGATACGCAGTATTTT
v_gene: TRBV4-3
j_gene: TRBJ2-3
d_gene: .
abundance: .

CDR3aa: CASSDSTNIQYF
CDR3nt: TGTGCCAGCAGCGACAGTACAAACATTCAGTACTTC
v_gene: TRBV7-3
j_gene: TRBJ2-4
d_gene: .
abundance: .

CDR3aa: CASSLGLAGNTDTQYF
CDR3nt: TGTGCCAGCAGCTTGGGACTAGCGGGAAACACAGATACGCAGTATTTT
v_gene: TRBV5-5
j_gene: TRBJ2-3
d_gene: TRBD2
abundance: .

CDR3aa: CASSYSGGQGYEQYF
CDR3nt: TGTGCCAGCAGTTACTCGGGGGGGCAGGGCTACGAGCAGTACTTC
v_gene: TRBV6-5
j_gene: TRBJ2-7
d_gene: .
abundance: .

CDR3aa: CASSFLGGDSPLHF
CDR3nt: TGTGCCAGCAGTTTCTTGGGGGGGGATTCACCCCTCCACTTT
v_gene: TRBV27
j_gene: TRBJ1-6
d_gene: .
abundance: .

CDR3aa: CASSYSGTGGYEQYF
CDR3nt: TGTGCCAGCAGTTACTCCGGGACAGGGGGCTACGAGCAGTACTTC
v_gene: TRBV6-6
j_gene: TRBJ2-7
d_gene: TRBD1
abundance: .

CDR3aa: CASSQQGGSSQETQYF
CDR3nt: TGTGCCAGCAGCCAACAAGGCGGGAGCTCCCAAGAGACCCAGTACTTC
v_gene: TRBV4-2
j_gene: TRBJ2-5
d_gene: TRBD2
abundance: .

CDR3aa: CASSPSGQSSGNTIYF
CDR3nt: TGTGCCAGCAGCCCGTCAGGACAGAGCTCTGGAAACACCATATATTTT
v_gene: TRBV11-2
j_gene: TRBJ1-3
d_gene: .
abundance: .

CDR3aa: CASSLGPPGGQINSPLHF
CDR3nt: TGTGCCAGCAGCTTAGGACCGCCAGGGGGACAGATCAATTCACCCCTCCACTTT
v_gene: TRBV7-6
j_gene: TRBJ1-6
d_gene: TRBD1
abundance: .

CDR3aa: CASSSMPGNYNSPLHF
CDR3nt: TGTGCCAGCAGCTCCATGCCAGGGAACTATAATTCACCCCTCCACTTT
v_gene: TRBV6-4
j_gene: TRBJ1-6
d_gene: .
abundance: .

CDR3aa: CASSGQVNTGELFF
CDR3nt: TGTGCCAGTAGTGGGCAGGTTAACACCGGGGAGCTGTTTTTT
v_gene: TRBV19
j_gene: TRBJ2-2
d_gene: .
abundance: .

CDR3aa: CASSDSGQPQHF
CDR3nt: TGTGCCAGCAGTGACTCAGGCCAACCCCAGCATTTT
v_gene: TRBV6-1
j_gene: TRBJ1-5
d_gene: .
abundance: .

CDR3aa: CASSLSELIYQETQYF
CDR3nt: TGTGCCAGCAGCTTATCGGAGCTGATCTACCAAGAGACCCAGTACTTC
v_gene: TRBV7-9
j_gene: TRBJ2-5
d_gene: .
abundance: once

CDR3aa: CASRPPGQGLGYGYTF
CDR3nt: TGCGCCAGCAGACCCCCGGGACAGGGTTTAGGCTATGGCTACACCTTC
v_gene: TRBV4-1
j_gene: TRBJ1-2
d_gene: TRBD1
abundance: .

CDR3aa: CASQRQGSGNTIYF
CDR3nt: TGTGCCAGTCAGAGACAGGGCAGTGGAAACACCATATATTTT
v_gene: TRBV6-6
j_gene: TRBJ1-3
d_gene: TRBD1
abundance: .

CDR3aa: CAIMIAGGNEQFF
CDR3nt: TGTGCCATCATGATAGCGGGAGGCAATGAGCAGTTCTTC
v_gene: TRBV10-3
j_gene: TRBJ2-1
d_gene: TRBD2
abundance: .

CDR3aa: CASSPSLTGTYSNQPQHF
CDR3nt: TGTGCCAGCAGCCCCAGTCTCACAGGCACCTATAGCAATCAGCCCCAGCATTTT
v_gene: TRBV9
j_gene: TRBJ1-5
d_gene: .
abundance: .

CDR3aa: CASSLKGRAYQETQYF
CDR3nt: TGTGCCAGCAGCTTAAAGGGGAGGGCGTACCAAGAGACCCAGTACTTC
v_gene: TRBV7-2
j_gene: TRBJ2-5
d_gene: TRBD2
abundance: .

CDR3aa: CASSLGGATNEKLFF
CDR3nt: TGTGCCAGCAGCTTAGGGGGAGCAACTAATGAAAAACTGTTTTTT
v_gene: TRBV11-3
j_gene: TRBJ1-4
d_gene: .
abundance: .

CDR3aa: CASSSSTGYGEKLFF
CDR3nt: TGTGCCAGCAGCTCGTCAACAGGGTACGGTGAAAAACTGTTTTTT
v_gene: TRBV7-8
j_gene: TRBJ1-4
d_gene: .
abundance: .

CDR3aa: CASSLMGASGNTIYF
CDR3nt: TGTGCCAGCAGCTTAATGGGGGCTTCCGGAAACACCATATATTTT
v_gene: TRBV7-9
j_gene: TRBJ1-3
d_gene: .
abundance: once

CDR3aa: CASSRKQGTSYEQYF
CDR3nt: TGTGCCAGCAGCCGAAAACAGGGGACCTCCTACGAGCAGTACTTC
v_gene: TRBV5-4
j_gene: TRBJ2-7
d_gene: TRBD1
abundance: .

CDR3aa: CASSLGQGLDYTF
CDR3nt: TGCGCCAGCAGCTTGGGACAGGGACTTGACTACACCTTC
v_gene: TRBV5-1
j_gene: TRBJ1-2
d_gene: TRBD1
abundance: .

CDR3aa: CASSLGAGGGTDTQYF
CDR3nt: TGTGCCAGCAGCTTGGGAGCGGGAGGGGGCACAGATACGCAGTATTTT
v_gene: TRBV5-4
j_gene: TRBJ2-3
d_gene: TRBD2
abundance: .

CDR3aa: CASSLTTSGGPSTDTQYF
CDR3nt: TGTGCCAGCAGCTTAACGACTAGCGGGGGACCTAGCACAGATACGCAGTATTTT
v_gene: TRBV11-2
j_gene: TRBJ2-3
d_gene: TRBD2
abundance: .

CDR3aa: CASSLEVDFADTF
CDR3nt: TGTGCCAGCAGCTTAGAGGTTGACTTCGCCGACACCTTC
v_gene: TRBV7-9
j_gene: TRBJ1-2
d_gene: .
abundance: .

CDR3aa: CASSLAPGTGTQYF
CDR3nt: TGTGCCAGCAGCTTAGCTCCGGGTACGGGGACCCAGTACTTC
v_gene: TRBV7-9
j_gene: TRBJ2-5
d_gene: .
abundance: .

CDR3aa: CASSFRDYKETQYF
CDR3nt: TGCGCCAGCAGCTTCCGGGACTACAAAGAGACCCAGTACTTC
v_gene: TRBV5-1
j_gene: TRBJ2-5
d_gene: TRBD2
abundance: .

CDR3aa: CASSPSGGSYNEQFF
CDR3nt: TGCGCCAGCAGCCCGAGCGGGGGGTCGTACAATGAGCAGTTCTTC
v_gene: TRBV5-1
j_gene: TRBJ2-1
d_gene: TRBD2
abundance: .

CDR3aa: CASSSTLTGLNGYTF
CDR3nt: TGTGCCAGCTCATCTACCTTGACAGGGTTGAATGGCTACACCTTC
v_gene: TRBV18
j_gene: TRBJ1-2
d_gene: TRBD1
abundance: once

CDR3aa: CASKGVGATNEKLFF
CDR3nt: TGTGCCAGCAAGGGGGTAGGGGCAACTAATGAAAAACTGTTTTTT
v_gene: TRBV7-9
j_gene: TRBJ1-4
d_gene: .
abundance: .